The 3 T cell receptor beta chains in this list originate from one sample, sequenced in a study of T-cell reconstitution after alpha-beta-depleted transplantation in children listed by TCRdb under 2016. Libraries were built with PCR. Sequencing was carried out with an Illumina HiSeq 2500. TCR libraries were prepared with molecular barcoding, using unique molecular identifiers to normalize TCRbeta repertoire quantification. The public reads were reprocessed in TCRdb via fastp at Q25 and MiXCR, keeping in-frame beta chains. Entries that share a CDR3 protein sequence are merged under the most common genes and DNA. This sample has roughly 590,000 distinct CDR3 sequences in its table, and roughly 17% of those were observed once. Jointly, the top ten make up 1.1% of the sample. The sequencing used PBMCs from the stem cell graft donor, collected from the stem cell graft. The receptors originated from a human donor who donated a stem cell graft to a child with acute myeloid leukemia.

This clonotype has a handful of counts. The rearrangement links TRBV7-2 to TRBJ2-3; 10 bases align to TRBD2. CDR3 length equals 15 residues. V trimming: 7 bases; J trimming: 5 bases; junction bases outside the gene matches: 9. Germline V gives CDR1 SGHTA, CDR2 FQGNSA. The CDR3 loop is CASTEAGGPLDTQYF. The CDR3 coding sequence is TGTGCCAGCACAGAAGCGGGGGGGCCCTTAGATACGCAGTATTTT.

This clonotype was picked up a small number of times. The chain has TRBV20-1 and TRBJ1-1; 8 bases fit TRBD1. CDR1 is DFQATT and CDR2 is SNEGSKA in the germline V gene (reference sequence). Unmatched junction bases numbered 16, after V lost 1 base and J lost 0 bases. This CDR3 region has 19 residues. CDR3 region: CSARGYSDREIRMNTEAFF. CDR3 nucleotide sequence: TGCAGTGCTAGAGGTTACTCGGACAGGGAGATCAGGATGAACACTGAAGCTTTCTTT.

This clonotype was recorded a few times. The chain employs TRBV2 and TRBJ2-3, with 9 bases aligning to TRBD1. The CDR3 length is 15 residues. From germline, CDR1 is SNHLY and CDR2 FYNNEI. CDR3 protein: CAKLDGDRAGNTQYF. CDR3 in DNA: TGTGCAAAACTCGACGGGGACAGGGCAGGAAATACGCAGTATTTT.